The 11 T cell receptor beta chains below all came from one sample that was sequenced in a study of CD4 and CD8 cells across lung adenocarcinoma regions. MiXCR was run by TCRdb on the PCR reads, yielding one entry per CDR3 protein. The top ten clones hold under 25% of a sample with 8,200 or so distinct CDR3 sequences, about three fifths of them seen once. Material: CD4+ T cells from the center of a lung tumor. The source is a female donor with lung adenocarcinoma. The CD4 and CD8 labels of this study may be unreliable.

The gene calls are TRBV6-1 and TRBJ2-5; D perhaps matches TRBD1 (6 bases). The DNA end favors TRBJ2-7, so the J call may be wrong. The CDR3 extends over 14 amino acids. CDR1 is MNHNS and CDR2 is SASEGT in the germline V gene. CDR3 sequence reads: CASTKTGLGDEQYF. In nucleotides, the CDR3 is TGTGCCAGCACCAAGACAGGCTTAGGGGACGAGCAGTACTTC.

V and J are TRBV5-3 and TRBJ1-5; 9 bases are a match to TRBD1. TRBV5-3 is marked as an open reading frame, function uncertain. Trimming at V came to 3 bases and at J to 3 bases, leaving 10 bases not matched to a gene. The CDR3 is 17 residues long. The CDR3 loop is CARSSPCGTGNNQPQHF. CDR3 sequence (DNA): TGTGCCAGAAGCTCTCCATGTGGGACAGGGAACAATCAGCCCCAGCATTTT.

Ten or more counts support this clonotype. The chain recombines TRBV6-2 or TRBV6-3 with TRBJ2-7; TRBD2 matches 8 bases. The CDR3 has 15 amino acids. V trimming: 5 bases; J trimming: 2 bases; junction bases outside the gene matches: 8. Germline CDR1 and CDR2: MNHEY and SVGEGT. This CDR3 is CASSHGRGATYEQYF. Here the CDR3 DNA reads TGTGCCAGCAGTCACGGGCGGGGGGCCACCTACGAGCAGTACTTC.

This clonotype appeared a few times. The V call is TRBV7-2, the J call TRBJ2-1, with TRBD1 matching over 8 bases. V lost 2 bases to trimming and J lost 0 bases; unmatched junction nucleotides: 6. The CDR3 is 17 residues long. CDR1 is SGHTA and CDR2 is FQGNSA in the germline V gene. The CDR3 protein is CASSLNGQGFSYNEQFF. Written as DNA, the CDR3 is TGTGCCAGCAGCTTAAACGGACAGGGATTCTCCTACAATGAGCAGTTCTTC.

The genes are TRBV27 and TRBJ2-5, with a weak D call TRBD2 (6 bases). Germline CDR1 reads MNHEY; CDR2 reads SMNVEV (reference sequence). Between the trimmed V and J ends, which lost 5 bases and 5 bases, there was a span of 18 bases. CDR3 length: 15 amino acids. This CDR3 reads CASSPVAGPWETQYF. The CDR3 region has the DNA TGTGCCAGCAGTCCCGTGGCGGGGCCTTGGGAGACCCAGTACTTC.

As for this clonotype: One end of the junction does not line up with germline, which may come from a read error. The chain combines TRBV6-1 with TRBJ2-5; D tentatively reads TRBD1 or TRBD2 (6 bases each). This CDR3 spans 16 amino acids. Germline V gene data show CDR1 as MNHNS and CDR2 as SASEGT. CDR3 nucleotides: TGTGCCAGCGCGGGGTTCGGGGGCAGTGGCCCAGAGACCCAGTACTTT. This codes for CASAGFGGSGPETQYF.

This clonotype was observed a few times. CDR3 residues: CASSLSPSSGTQYF. CDR3 DNA sequence: TGTGCCAGCAGTTTATCGCCTAGCTCGGGGACCCAGTACTTC. The J gene is TRBJ2-5, the V gene TRBV27; tentatively, D is TRBD2 (5 bases). This CDR3 has 14 residues. V was pared by 0 bases and J by 7 bases, with 12 bases between. Germline lookup yields CDR1 MNHEY and CDR2 SMNVEV (reference sequence).

V usage is TRBV27 and J usage is TRBJ2-1; 10 bases agree with TRBD2. The germline gives CDR1 MNHEY, CDR2 SMNVEV (reference sequence). Trimming cost V 5 bases and J 5 bases; bases outside gene matches: 9. The CDR3 has 16 amino acids. The CDR3 sequence is CASSPYLAGADNEQFF. The DNA for the CDR3 is TGTGCCAGCAGTCCCTATCTAGCGGGAGCTGACAATGAGCAGTTCTTC.

This rearrangement joins TRBV6-1 to TRBJ2-2; no definite D call. There are 11 residues in the CDR3. The V end was cut by 6 bases, the J end by 5 bases, with 4 bases between. Germline CDR1 reads MNHNS; CDR2 reads SASEGT. In DNA form, the CDR3 reads TGTGCCAGCAGGAGGACCGGGGAGCTGTTTTTT. As protein: CASRRTGELFF.

This clonotype was found a few times. This sequence joins TRBV10-3 and TRBJ1-5, with D perhaps matching TRBD1 (5 bases). Germline V gene data show CDR1 as ENHRY and CDR2 as SYGVKD. V lost 11 bases to trimming and J lost 0 bases, with 17 bases between them. CDR3 length equals 15 residues. CDR3 in DNA: TGTGCCTCTCAAATAGACAGTAATAGCAATCAGCCCCAGCATTTT. Translating it yields CASQIDSNSNQPQHF.

The CDR3 nucleotides are TGTGCCATCAGTCACCCGGGACAGGGGGCTTACGAGCAGTACTTC. It is translated as CAISHPGQGAYEQYF. This chain links TRBV10-3 with TRBJ2-5, with TRBD1 identical over 12 bases. The tail of the sequence fits TRBJ2-7 better, so the J call may be wrong. The CDR3 spans 15 residues. The germline gives CDR1 ENHRY, CDR2 SYGVKD.